Below, one T cell receptor (beta chain) is given with its context. The antigen remains unidentified. This record comes from a study of OX40 agonist ivuxolimab in advanced cancers. Profiled with immunoSEQ multiplex PCR; TCRdb holds only in-frame clones, not every one. The table lists roughly 45,000 clones, 70% to 90% of them singletons. Regarding the study as a whole: More expanded clones were seen, on average, in CD8+ T cells than in CD4+. Clonal expansion was seen in CD4+ and CD8+ blood T cells by week 6 at 0.1 to 3.0 mg/kg.

Trimming took 5 bases from V and 4 from J; bases not matched to a gene: 2. Germline CDR1 SEHNR, CDR2 FQNEAQ (reference sequence). CDR3 length equals 14 residues. The sequencing here drew on CD4+ or CD8+ T cells sorted from blood, taken in a trial of the OX40 agonist ivuxolimab. This receptor was obtained from an adult with an advanced solid tumor such as melanoma, head and neck, liver or kidney cancer. The chain is built from TRBV7-9 and TRBJ2-5, with TRBD1 matching 12 bases. The CDR3 sequence is CASSRDRGRETQYF. The CDR3 DNA sequence: TGTGCCAGCAGCCGGGACAGGGGGCGAGAGACCCAGTACTTC.